The sequence of this TCR beta chain was determined in a study of T cell changes during pregnancy in multiple sclerosis. Repertoires were generated with immunoSEQ multiplex PCR, while TCRdb's copy carries only in-frame clones and drops some. The table records 65,000 to 85,000 clones, nearly 95% of them present only once. The input for sequencing was peripheral blood, taken in the second trimester of pregnancy. The TCR sequence derives from a female donor in good health, enrolled as a control in a pregnancy study.

This chain's CDR3 is CASSAPEARGTGELFF. CDR3 DNA: TGTGCCAGTAGTGCCCCCGAGGCCCGAGGCACCGGGGAGCTGTTTTTT. This chain links TRBV19 with TRBJ2-2; no clear D. Trimming removed 5 bases at V and 4 bases at J, with 17 bases between. Germline CDR1 LNHDA, CDR2 SQIVND (reference sequence). This CDR3 is built from 16 residues.